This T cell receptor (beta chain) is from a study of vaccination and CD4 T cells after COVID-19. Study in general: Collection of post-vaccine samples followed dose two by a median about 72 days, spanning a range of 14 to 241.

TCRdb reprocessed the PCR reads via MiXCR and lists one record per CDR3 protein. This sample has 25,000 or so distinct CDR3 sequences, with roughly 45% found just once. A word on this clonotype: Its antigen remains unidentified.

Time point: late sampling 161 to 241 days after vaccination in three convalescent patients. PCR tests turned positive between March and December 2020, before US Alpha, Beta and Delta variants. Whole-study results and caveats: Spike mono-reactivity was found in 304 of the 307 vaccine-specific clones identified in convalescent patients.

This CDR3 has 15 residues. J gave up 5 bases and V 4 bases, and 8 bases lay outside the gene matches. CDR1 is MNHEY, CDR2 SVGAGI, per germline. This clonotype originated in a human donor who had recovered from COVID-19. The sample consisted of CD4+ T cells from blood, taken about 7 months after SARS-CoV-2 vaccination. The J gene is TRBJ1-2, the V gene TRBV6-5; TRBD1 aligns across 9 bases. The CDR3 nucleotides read TGTGCCAGCAGTTCCCCGGACAGGGGAGGATATGGCTACACCTTC. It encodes CASSSPDRGGYGYTF.